This T cell receptor (beta chain) was sequenced for a study of T cells in Graves' hyperthyroidism and ophthalmopathy. What was amplified from RNA transcripts were TCR beta CDR3 regions. TCR CDR3 underwent first-round RT-PCR with the HTBI primer set. TCRdb re-derived calls from the multiplex PCR reads in MiXCR, one entry per CDR3 protein. The data contain over 250,000 distinct CDR3 sequences, 25% to 30% of them singletons. Between the trimmed V and J ends, which lost 6 bases and 4 bases, there was a span of 12 bases. CDR1 LGHDT and CDR2 YNNKEL come from the germline V gene (reference sequence). This CDR3 is 13 amino acids long. There are a few counts of this clonotype.

Sample: blood. The receptor was derived from a man aged 35 to 55 with Graves' hyperthyroidism that later progressed to Graves' ophthalmopathy. This rearrangement joins TRBV3-1 to TRBJ1-1; no clear D gene. CDR3 DNA: TGTGCCAGCAGTCCCCAGGATTTCACTGAAGCTTTCTTT. Translation: CASSPQDFTEAFF. Complete variable domain (other parts from reference TRBV3-1 and TRBJ1-1): DTAVSQTPKYLVTQMGNDKSIKCEQNLGHDTMYWYKQDSKKFLKIMFSYNNKELIINETVPNRFSPKSPDKAHLNLHINSLELGDSAVYFCASSPQDFTEAFFGQGTRLTVV.